Following are 8 T cell receptor beta chains from one sample sequenced in a study of blood T cells in healthy people across ages. A J-beta primer mix and a sample-barcoded 5' primer were used in a second PCR of roughly 7 to 12 cycles. One entry per CDR3 protein results from TCRdb running MiXCR on the 5' RACE reads. The table lists 1.5 million to 2 million distinct CDR3 sequences, approximately 30% of them singletons, with 7.7% in the top ten. The specimen sequenced was blood. These receptors were taken from a woman aged 30 to 39 in good health.

Points on this clonotype: One end of the junction fails to match germline, which may point to a read error. The chain joins TRBV5-1 to TRBJ1-6; D might be TRBD1 (6 bases). The CDR3 spans 18 residues. The germline V gene encodes CDR1 SGHRS and CDR2 YFSETQ. The CDR3 protein is CASSLVGGGSSDNSSLHF. CDR3 bases: TGCGCCAGCAGCTTGGTGGGGGGCGGCAGCTCCGATAATTCATCCCTCCACTTT.

This clonotype has only a few counts. The gene calls are TRBV28 and TRBJ1-1; D unclear. CDR1 is MDHEN and CDR2 is SYDVKM in the germline V gene. The CDR3 sequence is 13 residues long. V lost 6 bases and J 6 bases, leaving 14 bases between the germline ends. CDR3: CASRPTVLPEAFF. CDR3 nucleotide sequence: TGTGCCAGCAGACCCACAGTTTTGCCTGAAGCTTTCTTT.

The V call is TRBV27, the J call TRBJ2-3, with 9 positions matching TRBD1. Trimming at V came to 7 bases and at J to 4 bases, leaving 12 bases not matched to a gene. CDR1 MNHEY and CDR2 SMNVEV come from the germline V gene (reference sequence). The CDR3 covers 16 residues. CDR3 in amino acids: CASILSGTGLPDTQYF. CDR3 in DNA: TGTGCCAGCATCTTGAGCGGGACAGGGTTACCAGATACGCAGTATTTT.

This clonotype has a count of ten or more. The V and J genes are TRBV6-6 and TRBJ1-2, with D tentatively TRBD1 (6 bases). CDR1 MNHNY and CDR2 SVGAGI come from the germline V gene (reference sequence). The CDR3 length is 15 residues. V lost 8 bases and J lost 1, with 17 bases in between. CDR3 loop: CASVGGGRNNYGYTF. The CDR3 DNA is TGTGCCAGCGTTGGAGGGGGGCGGAATAACTATGGCTACACCTTC.

This clonotype has only a few counts. This chain uses TRBV18 with TRBJ1-2, with 7 bases fitting TRBD1. The CDR3 has 15 amino acids. CDR1 and CDR2 (germline): KGHSH, LQKENI. The V segment lost 3 bases and the J segment 5 bases; nucleotides outside the gene matches: 9. As DNA, the CDR3 is TGTGCCAGCTCACCTCCCTCGACAGGGACATATGGCTACACCTTC. The encoded protein is CASSPPSTGTYGYTF.

The rearrangement uses TRBV7-9 and TRBJ1-2; D call uncertain. The CDR3 loop spans 14 amino acids. Germline-derived CDR1 and CDR2 are SEHNR and FQNEAQ (reference sequence). Trimming cost V 0 bases and J 5 bases, with 10 bases left between them. CDR3 DNA: TGTGCCAGCAGCTTAGCGGAGCCGACGTATGGCTACACCTTC. It specifies CASSLAEPTYGYTF.

This clonotype was counted only a few times. This sequence joins TRBV7-9 and TRBJ2-6; TRBD1 agrees at 8 bases. The junction had 10 bases not matched to a gene; V was cut back by 5 bases and J by 4 bases. Germline lookup yields CDR1 SEHNR and CDR2 FQNEAQ (reference sequence). The length of the CDR3 is 17 residues. The CDR3 nucleotides read TGTGCCAGCAGCGACGGACAGGGAAACTCAGGGGCCAACGTCCTGACTTTC. Translating gives CASSDGQGNSGANVLTF.

The CDR3 here is CASIRSIAETQYF. CDR3 DNA: TGTGCCAGCATACGTTCAATCGCCGAGACCCAGTACTTC. The V gene is TRBV6-1, the J gene TRBJ2-5; D is unclear. Germline V gives CDR1 MNHNS, CDR2 SASEGT. The CDR3 spans 13 residues. The V end lost 7 bases, the J end lost 5 bases, and 14 bases lay between the germline ends.